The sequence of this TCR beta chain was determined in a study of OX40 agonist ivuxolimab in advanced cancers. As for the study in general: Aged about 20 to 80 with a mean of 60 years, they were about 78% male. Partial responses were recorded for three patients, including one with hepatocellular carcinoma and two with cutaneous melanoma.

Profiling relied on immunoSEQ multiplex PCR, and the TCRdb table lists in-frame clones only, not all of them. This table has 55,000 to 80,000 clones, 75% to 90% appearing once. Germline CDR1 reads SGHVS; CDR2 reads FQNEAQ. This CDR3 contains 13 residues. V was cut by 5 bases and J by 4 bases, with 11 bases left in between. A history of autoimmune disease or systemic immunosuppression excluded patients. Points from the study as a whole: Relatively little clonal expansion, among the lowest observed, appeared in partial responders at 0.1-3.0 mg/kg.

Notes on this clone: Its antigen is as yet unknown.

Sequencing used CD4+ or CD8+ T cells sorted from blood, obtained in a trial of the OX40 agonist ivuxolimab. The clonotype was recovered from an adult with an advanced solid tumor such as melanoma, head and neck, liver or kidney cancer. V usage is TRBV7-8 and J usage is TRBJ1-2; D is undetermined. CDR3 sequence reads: CASSATTRYGYTF. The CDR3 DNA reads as TGTGCCAGCAGCGCGACGACGCGCTATGGCTACACCTTC. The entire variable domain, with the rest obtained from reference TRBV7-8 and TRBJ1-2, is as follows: GAGVSQSPRYKVAKRGQDVALRCDPISGHVSLFWYQQALGQGPEFLTYFQNEAQLDKSGLPSDRFFAERPEGSVSTLKIQRTQQEDSAVYLCASSATTRYGYTFGSGTRLTVV.